The source of this T cell receptor (beta chain) is a study of T cells expressing NK-cell markers. Reanalyzing the 5' RACE reads, TCRdb keeps one entry per CDR3 protein, without DNA. This table holds roughly 150,000 distinct CDR3 sequences. Germline V gene lookup returns CDR1 DFQATT and CDR2 SNEGSKA (reference sequence). The CDR3 has 15 amino acids. The receptor comes from a woman between 18 and 69 years old in good health. Sequenced: blood T cells: a sorted CD56 or NKG2C T cell subset, CD4+ or CD8+ T cells, or bulk PBMC T cells (not recorded which). J is TRBJ2-7 and V is TRBV20-1; TCRdb designates TRBD2, a call that cannot be tested without DNA. The CDR3: CSARPGGAGRYEQYF.